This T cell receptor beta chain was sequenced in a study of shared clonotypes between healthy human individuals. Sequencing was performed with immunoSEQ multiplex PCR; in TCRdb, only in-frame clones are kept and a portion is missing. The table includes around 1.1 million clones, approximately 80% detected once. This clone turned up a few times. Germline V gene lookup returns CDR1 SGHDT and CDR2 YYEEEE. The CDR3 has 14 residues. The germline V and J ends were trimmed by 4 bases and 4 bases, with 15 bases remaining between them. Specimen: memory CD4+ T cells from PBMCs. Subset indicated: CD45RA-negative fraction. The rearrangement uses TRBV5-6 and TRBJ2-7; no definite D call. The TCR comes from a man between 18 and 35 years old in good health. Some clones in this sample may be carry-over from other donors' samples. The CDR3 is CASSPRLGNYEQYF. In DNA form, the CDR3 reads TGTGCCAGCAGCCCCCGACTGGGGAATTACGAGCAGTACTTC.